Shown below are 31 T cell receptor beta chains from a single sample sequenced in a study of human T cells and chemical hapten exposure (dated by TCRdb to 2020 to 2022). The label giving this sample's time point can be read as: pre-sensitization, week 0. The treatment or condition label, read with the paper, signifies: therapeutic diphenylcyclopropenone sensitization with weekly scalp DPC. Preparation of the library involved RACE. Sequencing used a NextSeq 500. The public reads were quality trimmed at Q25 with fastp and then assembled into clones with MiXCR by TCRdb, keeping productive beta chains. When rows share a CDR3 protein, they turn into one entry using the most common DNA and genes. This sample holds more than 300,000 distinct CDR3 sequences; 4.5% to 5.5% were observed only once. About 8.7% of the sample is held by the ten biggest clonotypes. Sequencing used whole blood, obtained in connection with sensitization to the hapten diphenylcyclopropenone (DPC). The receptors originated from a woman aged 18-35 years with alopecia areata. Some clones in this sample may be carry-over from other donors' samples.

At least ten counts were recorded for this clonotype. The V and J genes are TRBV6-5 and TRBJ2-6, with D possibly matching TRBD1 (5 bases). CDR1 is MNHEY and CDR2 is SVGAGI in the germline V gene. Trimming removed 2 bases at V and 2 bases at J, with 10 bases between. This CDR3 is built from 16 residues. The CDR3, as DNA: TGTGCCAGCAGTTACGGCCCAGGGACTGGGGCCAACGTCCTGACTTTC. Its translation: CASSYGPGTGANVLTF.

This clonotype has ten or more counts. J is TRBJ1-6 and V is TRBV11-2; the D is unclear. This CDR3 has 17 amino acids. V was trimmed by 3 bases and J by 2 bases, leaving 14 bases between them. Germline CDR1 SGHAT, CDR2 FQNNGV. The CDR3, as DNA: TGTGCCAGCAGCTTTAGTTCTTTCCTCCCCTATAATTCACCCCTCCACTTT. Its translation is CASSFSSFLPYNSPLHF.

This rearrangement joins TRBV12-3 or TRBV12-4 to TRBJ2-1; TRBD2 matches 9 bases. The CDR3 length is 16 residues. Germline trimming cut 3 bases from V and 9 bases from J; bases unmatched to any gene: 12. This CDR3 is CASSFSRASGAVEQFF. In DNA form, the CDR3 reads TGTGCCAGCAGTTTCAGTAGAGCTAGCGGGGCGGTTGAGCAGTTCTTC.

This clonotype was seen many times. CDR3 sequence (DNA): TGTGCCAGCAGTTTACTTCCCCTTGTACGGGCGAACTACGAGCAGTACTTC. Translation: CASSLLPLVRANYEQYF. The J gene is TRBJ2-7, the V gene TRBV28; D is unresolved. V gave up 2 bases and J gave up 3 bases, with 20 bases separating them. The CDR3 totals 17 residues. Germline V gene lookup returns CDR1 MDHEN and CDR2 SYDVKM.

This clonotype was recorded at least ten times. This chain connects TRBV7-8 to TRBJ2-1; tentative D call: TRBD2 (6 bases). V lost 4 bases to trimming and J lost 9 bases, with 10 bases between them. CDR3 length equals 12 residues. Per germline, CDR1 SGHVS and CDR2 FQNEAQ. The CDR3, as DNA: TGTGCCAGCAGCTGGGAGGCCGGTGAGCAGTTCTTC. This gives the protein CASSWEAGEQFF.

This clonotype occurred many times. The rearrangement uses TRBV7-2 and TRBJ2-3, with D perhaps matching TRBD2 (7 bases). Looked up from germline, CDR1 is SGHTA and CDR2 is FQGNSA. Trimming pared 7 bases from V and 5 bases from J, leaving 16 bases between. This CDR3 region has 14 residues. The CDR3 nucleotides are TGTGCCAGCACCGGGGGGCGACCGGGAGATACGCAGTATTTT. Translating gives CASTGGRPGDTQYF.

This clonotype was counted a few times. The chain joins TRBV4-1 to TRBJ1-6, with D hard to call. In germline, CDR1 is MGHRA, CDR2 YSYEKL. Deletions cut 0 bases from V and 0 bases from J, with 12 bases between. CDR3 length: 18 amino acids. As DNA, the CDR3 is TGCGCCAGCAGCCAAGAAGAACGGCCGAGCTCCTATAATTCACCCCTCCACTTT. Translating gives CASSQEERPSSYNSPLHF.

The chain carries TRBV29-1 and TRBJ1-5; D unresolved. V lost 5 bases and J 4 bases, leaving 18 bases between the germline ends. This CDR3 comprises 15 residues. CDR1 and CDR2 from the germline V gene are SQVTM and ANQGSEA. In nucleotides, the CDR3 is TGCAGCGTTCAGGAGGACGGAGAAGGTAATCAGCCCCAGCATTTT. Translation gives CSVQEDGEGNQPQHF.

This clonotype was detected only a few times. This chain uses TRBV20-1 with TRBJ1-5, with D possibly matching TRBD1 (5 bases). This CDR3 is built from 15 residues. Trimming stripped 1 base from V and 7 bases from J, with 17 bases between. Germline CDR1 and CDR2: DFQATT and SNEGSKA (reference sequence). CDR3 nucleotide sequence: TGCAGTGCTAGAGTAGGTACACAGGTTAACCAGCCCCAGCATTTT. Protein sequence: CSARVGTQVNQPQHF.

This rearrangement joins TRBV6-5 to TRBJ2-1, with a tentative D call TRBD1 (7 bases). The CDR3 has 16 residues. V gave up 6 bases and J gave up 6 bases, with 21 bases separating them. The V gene's germline CDR1 is MNHEY and CDR2 SVGAGI. The CDR3: CASRHLGGTAINEQFF. CDR3 bases: TGTGCCAGCAGACACCTGGGCGGGACAGCTATCAATGAGCAGTTCTTC.

This clonotype occurred many times. This chain uses TRBV6-5 with TRBJ1-2; a weak D match, TRBD1 (6 bases). Trimming pared 6 bases from V and 8 bases from J, leaving 16 bases between. CDR1 MNHEY and CDR2 SVGAGI come from the germline V gene. The CDR3 loop spans 13 amino acids. The DNA for the CDR3 is TGTGCCAGCAGATATGGACAGTTGGGCGGCTACACCTTC. Translation gives CASRYGQLGGYTF.

There are many counts of this clonotype. The chain has TRBV5-4 and TRBJ1-4, with a possible D match to TRBD1 (5 bases). The CDR3 spans 13 residues. CDR1 is SGHNT and CDR2 is YYREEE in the germline V gene (reference sequence). Trimming shortened V by 4 bases and J by 7 bases, and 11 bases separated the two germline ends. The CDR3 loop is CASSLQGGEKLFF. The CDR3 nucleotides are TGTGCCAGCAGCCTCCAGGGTGGTGAAAAACTGTTTTTT.

This clonotype was counted ten times or more. The chain links TRBV12-3 or TRBV12-4 to TRBJ2-7; D gene ambiguous. V gave up 8 bases and J gave up 0 bases, with 8 bases separating them. The CDR3 totals 12 residues. Here the CDR3 DNA reads TGTGCCAGCTCGGGCAGCTCCTACGAGCAGTACTTC. Amino acids: CASSGSSYEQYF.

This clonotype was seen at least ten times. The genes are TRBV7-9 and TRBJ1-3, with TRBD1 as a possible D gene (5 bases). Trimming shortened V by 1 base and J by 0 bases, and 13 bases separated the two germline ends. This CDR3 region has 17 residues. The V gene's germline CDR1 is SEHNR and CDR2 FQNEAQ (reference sequence). The CDR3 is CASSLVGRQRSGNTIYF. DNA of the CDR3: TGTGCCAGCAGCTTAGTAGGGAGACAGCGCTCTGGAAACACCATATATTTT.

The rearrangement links TRBV6-2 or TRBV6-3 to TRBJ1-1; TRBD1 matches at 7 bases. The germline V gene has CDR1 MNHEY and CDR2 SVGEGT. This CDR3 contains 15 residues. V gave up 4 bases and J gave up 5 bases; unmatched junction bases: 10. The CDR3: CASSSPDREGTEAFF. Written as DNA, the CDR3 is TGTGCCAGCAGTTCCCCCGACAGGGAAGGGACTGAAGCTTTCTTT.

The rearrangement uses TRBV5-5 and TRBJ1-3, with a possible D match to TRBD1 (6 bases). The V gene's germline CDR1 is SGHKS and CDR2 YYEKEE (reference sequence). Trimming removed 2 bases at V and 1 base at J, with 16 bases between. CDR3 length: 17 residues. CDR3 sequence (DNA): TGTGCCAGCAGCTTCGCAGGGACATCCCTGTCTGGAAACACCATATATTTT. This gives the protein CASSFAGTSLSGNTIYF.

The V and J genes are TRBV10-2 and TRBJ1-1, with D tentatively TRBD1 (5 bases). The length of the CDR3 is 16 residues. Trimming stripped 6 bases from V and 4 bases from J, with 21 bases between. Germline loops: CDR1 WSHSY, CDR2 SAAADI. This CDR3 is CASRILEGRNFTEAFF. CDR3 nucleotides: TGCGCCAGCAGGATCCTGGAGGGGCGAAATTTCACTGAAGCTTTCTTT.

This clonotype was counted only a few times. The rearrangement uses TRBV29-1 and TRBJ1-1; no firm D call. Germline CDR1 and CDR2: SQVTM and ANQGSEA. The CDR3 spans 13 residues. The V end was cut by 2 bases, the J end by 0 bases, with 7 bases between. CDR3 sequence reads: CSVEKGMNTEAFF. In DNA, the CDR3 is TGCAGCGTTGAAAAAGGGATGAACACTGAAGCTTTCTTT.

Many counts were recorded for this clonotype. The V call is TRBV3-1, the J call TRBJ2-6; D gene uncertain. CDR3 length: 14 amino acids. The V end lost 4 bases, the J end lost 0 bases, and 4 bases lay between the germline ends. Germline values: CDR1 LGHDT, CDR2 YNNKEL (reference sequence). CDR3 amino acids: CASSRNSGANVLTF. The CDR3 DNA reads TGTGCCAGCAGCCGGAACTCTGGGGCCAACGTCCTGACTTTC.

This clonotype was counted ten times or more. The chain has TRBV24-1 and TRBJ2-2, with TRBD1 as a possible D gene (6 bases). Looked up from germline, CDR1 is KGHDR and CDR2 is SFDVKD. This CDR3 comprises 19 residues. With 4 bases removed from V and 5 bases from J, the gap between germline ends came to 25 bases. The CDR3 nucleotides read TGTGCCACCAGTGAAGGATATCGTAAGGGTCCAACAGGGACCGGGGAGCTGTTTTTT. Its protein product is CATSEGYRKGPTGTGELFF.

There are a few counts of this clonotype. The chain has TRBV20-1 and TRBJ1-2; TRBD1 might be the D (6 bases). The CDR3 is made up of 12 amino acids. Germline CDR1 reads DFQATT; CDR2 reads SNEGSKA (reference sequence). The CDR3 region is CRLGGGDYGYTF. The CDR3, as DNA: TGCAGGCTAGGTGGGGGCGACTATGGCTACACCTTC.

The sample holds a few counts of this clonotype. The chain recombines TRBV5-8 with TRBJ1-6; 7 positions agree with TRBD1. Trimming cost V 1 base and J 2 bases; bases outside gene matches: 9. The CDR3 has 18 amino acids. Germline CDR1 and CDR2: SGHTS and YDEGEE. DNA of the CDR3: TGTGCCAGCAGCTTGCTGCGACAGGGTGGGACCTATAATTCACCCCTCCACTTT. Translated: CASSLLRQGGTYNSPLHF.

The rearrangement joins TRBV9 to TRBJ2-3; D not certain. Germline loops: CDR1 SGDLS, CDR2 YYNGEE. Trimming left V 3 bases short and J 2 bases short, with 10 bases between. This CDR3 has 14 residues. For the CDR3, the DNA is TGTGCCAGCAGCGCCGTGGGCGTCACAGATACGCAGTATTTT. Its translation is CASSAVGVTDTQYF.

At least ten counts were recorded for this clonotype. For the CDR3, the DNA is TGTGCCAGCAGCCAAGCGAACGGCAATCAGCCCCAGCATTTT. Translation gives CASSQANGNQPQHF. The gene calls are TRBV3-1 and TRBJ1-5; no clear D gene. The germline V and J ends were trimmed by 1 base and 2 bases, with 6 bases remaining between them. The CDR3 totals 14 residues. Looked up from germline, CDR1 is LGHDT and CDR2 is YNNKEL (reference sequence).

This clonotype was observed a few times. The V call is TRBV24-1, the J call TRBJ2-1; 8 bases align to TRBD1. The trim removed 5 bases at V and 7 bases at J, leaving 6 bases unmatched. The germline gives CDR1 KGHDR, CDR2 SFDVKD. The CDR3 is 14 amino acids. The CDR3 nucleotides read TGTGCCACCAGTGGGCAGGGGGCCCCTAATGAGCAGTTCTTC. This encodes CATSGQGAPNEQFF.

Remarks on this clonotype: With a much larger clone just one base away, this may be a read error. The chain is built from TRBV25-1 and TRBJ2-7; 9 positions match TRBD1. This CDR3 is built from 15 residues. With 2 bases clipped from V and 5 bases from J, the junction kept 7 bases outside the gene matches. Per the germline V gene, CDR1 is MGHDK and CDR2 is SYGVNS. The CDR3 region is CASSETGGIYHEQYF. The CDR3 nucleotides are TGTGCCAGCAGTGAAACAGGGGGCATTTACCACGAGCAGTACTTC.

This clonotype was seen a few times. The chain is built from TRBV5-1 and TRBJ2-3, with 10 bases fitting TRBD2. The CDR3 length is 18 residues. CDR1 is SGHRS and CDR2 is YFSETQ in the germline V gene. Trimming removed 1 base from V and 0 bases from J; junction bases left unmatched: 8. The CDR3 loop reads CASSLIPSGGFSTDTQYF. CDR3 nucleotide sequence: TGCGCCAGCAGCTTGATTCCTAGCGGGGGCTTTAGCACAGATACGCAGTATTTT.

This clonotype has a handful of counts. V gene TRBV9 combines with J gene TRBJ2-1; 8 bases map to TRBD2. The V segment lost 0 bases and the J segment 4 bases; nucleotides outside the gene matches: 9. The CDR3 length is 17 residues. CDR1 and CDR2 from the germline V gene are SGDLS and YYNGEE. Written as DNA, the CDR3 is TGTGCCAGCAGCGTAGAAGACGGTAGCGGGGCTTACAATGAGCAGTTCTTC. Protein: CASSVEDGSGAYNEQFF.

The table lists this clonotype with many counts. V is TRBV7-8 and J is TRBJ1-5; 10 positions match TRBD1. Germline V gene sequence: CDR1 SGHVS, CDR2 FQNEAQ. This CDR3 comprises 19 residues. The J segment lost 2 bases and the V segment lost 6 bases, leaving 16 bases of the junction unmatched. The CDR3 reads CASSYQSGQGTNGNQPQHF. CDR3 DNA: TGTGCCAGCAGTTATCAATCGGGACAGGGGACGAATGGCAATCAGCCCCAGCATTTT.

This rearrangement joins TRBV3-1 to TRBJ2-3; 9 bases are shared with TRBD2. The CDR3 runs 16 residues. Trimming removed 3 bases from V and 2 bases from J; junction bases left unmatched: 6. Germline-derived CDR1 and CDR2 are LGHDT and YNNKEL (reference sequence). The CDR3, as DNA: TGTGCCAGCAGCCACCGACTAGCGGCTATCACAGATACGCAGTATTTT. Its translation: CASSHRLAAITDTQYF.

This clonotype occurred many times. This chain joins TRBV10-3 and TRBJ2-3, with 7 bases fitting TRBD2. The germline V gene encodes CDR1 ENHRY and CDR2 SYGVKD. The CDR3 sequence is 15 residues long. The ends lost 3 bases at V and 5 bases at J; junction bases unmatched: 8. CDR3: CAISDRASGGDTQYF. The CDR3 nucleotides read TGTGCCATCAGTGACAGGGCATCGGGGGGAGATACGCAGTATTTT.